This T cell receptor (delta chain) was identified in a study of γδ T cells in repeated Plasmodium falciparum infection. V gave up 4 bases and J gave up 3 bases; unmatched junction bases: 30. This CDR3 region has 23 residues. Germline assignment: CDR1 TSWWSYY and CDR2 QGS. TCRdb re-processed the multiplex PCR reads via CATT. The sample carries approximately 50,000 delta-chain clones, 1.9% recorded once. This clone was observed a handful of times. This DNA translates differently at residue 18 from the TCRdb protein, which is that of a much larger clone; a read error is likely, and the protein shown is the DNA's own translation. Vgamma9/Vdelta2+ and Vdelta2-negative gammadelta T cells were flow-sorted from PBMC for bulk sequencing.

V is TRDV1 and J is TRDJ1, with 9 bases fitting TRDD2. TCRdb records no J gene; here it was assigned by comparing the DNA to germline. This clonotype originated in a pool of human donors (malaria-infected and uninfected, not separated). The sample was gamma-delta T cells from blood. The CDR3 reads CALGAPGPPSYLPIIRYADKLIF. Here the CDR3 DNA reads TGTGCTCTTGGGGCCCCAGGGCCCCCTTCCTACTTACCCATTATACGGTACGCCGATAAACTCATCTTT.